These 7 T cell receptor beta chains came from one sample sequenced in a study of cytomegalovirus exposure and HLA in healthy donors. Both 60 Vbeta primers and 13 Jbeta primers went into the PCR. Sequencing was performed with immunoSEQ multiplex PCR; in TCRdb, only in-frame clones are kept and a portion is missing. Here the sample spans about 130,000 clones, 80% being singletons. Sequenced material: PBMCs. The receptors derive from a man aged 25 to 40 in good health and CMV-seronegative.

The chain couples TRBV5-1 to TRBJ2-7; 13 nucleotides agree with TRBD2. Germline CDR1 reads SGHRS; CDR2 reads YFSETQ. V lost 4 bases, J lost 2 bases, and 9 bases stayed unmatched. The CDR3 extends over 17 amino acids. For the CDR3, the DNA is TGCGCCAGCAGCCCCGGGGGACTAGCGGGGCCCCCCTACGAGCAGTACTTC. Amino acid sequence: CASSPGGLAGPPYEQYF.

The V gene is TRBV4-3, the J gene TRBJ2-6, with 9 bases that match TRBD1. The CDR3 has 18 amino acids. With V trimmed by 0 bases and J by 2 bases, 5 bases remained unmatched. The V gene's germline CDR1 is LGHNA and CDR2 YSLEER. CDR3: CASSQDPGQGAGANVLTF. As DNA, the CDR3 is TGCGCCAGCAGCCAAGACCCGGGACAGGGTGCTGGGGCCAACGTCCTGACTTTC.

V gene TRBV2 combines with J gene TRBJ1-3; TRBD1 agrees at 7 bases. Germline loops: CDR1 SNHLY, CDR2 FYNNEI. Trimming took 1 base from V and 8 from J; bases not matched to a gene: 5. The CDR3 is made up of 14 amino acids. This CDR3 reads CASSEEGGQDTIYF. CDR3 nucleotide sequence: TGTGCCAGCAGTGAAGAAGGGGGCCAGGACACCATATATTTT.

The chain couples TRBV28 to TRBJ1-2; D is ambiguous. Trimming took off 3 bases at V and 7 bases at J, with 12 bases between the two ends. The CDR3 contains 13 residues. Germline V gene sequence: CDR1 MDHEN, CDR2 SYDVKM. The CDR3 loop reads CASSFRGNRGYTF. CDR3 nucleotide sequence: TGTGCCAGCAGTTTTCGAGGGAATCGTGGCTACACCTTC.

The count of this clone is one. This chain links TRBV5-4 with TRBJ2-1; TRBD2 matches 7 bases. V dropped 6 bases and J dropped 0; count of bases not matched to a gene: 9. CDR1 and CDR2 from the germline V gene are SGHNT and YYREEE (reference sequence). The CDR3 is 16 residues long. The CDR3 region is CASTTAGPSSYNEQFF. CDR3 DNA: TGTGCCAGCACCACAGCGGGGCCAAGCTCCTACAATGAGCAGTTCTTC.

This chain's CDR3 is CASPREGLGEQYF. The CDR3 DNA sequence: TGTGCCAGCCCACGGGAGGGCCTAGGAGAGCAGTACTTC. The V call is TRBV2, the J call TRBJ2-7; TRBD2 agrees at 8 bases. CDR1 and CDR2 (germline): SNHLY, FYNNEI. Trimming at V came to 8 bases and at J to 7 bases, leaving 10 bases not matched to a gene. This CDR3 contains 13 residues. The full variable domain, rest sourced from reference TRBV2 and TRBJ2-7, is EPEVTQTPSHQVTQMGQEVILRCVPISNHLYFYWYRQILGQKVEFLVSFYNNEISEKSEIFDDQFSVERPDGSNFTLKIRSTKLEDSAMYFCASPREGLGEQYFGPGTRLTVT.

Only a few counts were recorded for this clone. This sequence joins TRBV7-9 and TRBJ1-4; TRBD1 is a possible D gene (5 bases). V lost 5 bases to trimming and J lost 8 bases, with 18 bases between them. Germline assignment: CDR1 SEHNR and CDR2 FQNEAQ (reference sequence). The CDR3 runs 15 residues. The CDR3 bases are TGTGCCAGCAGCCCTCGCGGCGGGGCGGGCGAAAAACTGTTTTTT. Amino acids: CASSPRGGAGEKLFF.